This T cell receptor (beta chain) was sequenced during a study of blood T cells in healthy people across ages. Regarding the study as a whole: Observed TCR beta diversity per million T cells went down as age went up. This fall followed a roughly linear course with age. Greater diversity and more naive CD4+ cells were seen in long-lived donors than in aged donors.

Details on this clonotype: What it binds is not known.

Next came a second PCR, run for about 6 to 11 cycles, which used a sample-barcoded 5' primer along with a J-beta primer mix. TCRdb ran MiXCR on the 5' RACE reads and lists one entry per CDR3 protein. The sample lists about 800,000 distinct CDR3 sequences, roughly 25% occurring once. Trimming took 6 bases from V and 4 from J; bases not matched to a gene: 17. Per the germline V gene, CDR1 is MNHEY and CDR2 is SVGEGT. The CDR3 length is 18 residues. These data are also associated with another study on T cells of mothers and their children. That study reports: Healthy Caucasian mothers, a few in number, and their six children were the donors. A primer called M1S, used in the second PCR, added sample barcodes and 2-4 random nucleotides.

Sequencing used blood. This receptor was obtained from a boy between 10 and 17 years old in good health. The rearrangement links TRBV6-2 or TRBV6-3 to TRBJ1-1; the match to TRBD1 covers 10 bases. The CDR3 loop is CASSRQTGGIGSSTEAFF. The CDR3 DNA reads TGTGCCAGCAGCCGCCAGACAGGGGGCATAGGCTCAAGCACTGAAGCTTTCTTT.